This paragraph reports one TCR beta chain. These data belong to a study of immune evolution from preneoplasia to lung adenocarcinoma. Produced via immunoSEQ multiplex PCR; TCRdb's table is partial and in-frame only. The repertoire holds several thousand clones, with approximately 85% as singletons. Sequences were obtained from FFPE minimally invasive lung adenocarcinoma tissue. The sequence was collected from a person between 65 and 79 years old with lung adenocarcinoma.

CDR3 region: CATSRDKPGRETQYF. In DNA form, the CDR3 reads TGTGCCACCAGCAGAGATAAGCCAGGGCGAGAGACCCAGTACTTC. The chain has TRBV15 and TRBJ2-5; possible D gene TRBD1, 5 bases. Between the trimmed V and J ends, which lost 0 bases and 4 bases, there was a span of 12 bases. The CDR3 is 15 amino acids. Germline CDR1 and CDR2: LNHNV and YYDKDF (reference sequence).